This TCR beta chain was sequenced for a study of identical twins. TCRdb reprocessed the 5' RACE reads via MiXCR and lists one record per CDR3 protein. The sample shows approximately 530,000 distinct CDR3 sequences, about a fifth of them seen only once. Unmatched junction bases numbered 7, after V lost 3 bases and J lost 5 bases. From germline, CDR1 is DFQATT and CDR2 SNEGSKA (reference sequence). CDR3 size: 15 residues. These data also featured in a second study, about yellow fever vaccine responses in identical twins.

What was sequenced was CD4+ T cells sorted from blood. V gene TRBV20-1 combines with J gene TRBJ2-2, with 9 bases that match TRBD1. The TCR sequence derives from a woman between 18 and 30 years old in good health. CDR3 sequence: CSASPGTGYTGELFF. The CDR3 DNA is TGCAGTGCTAGCCCCGGGACAGGGTATACCGGGGAGCTGTTTTTT.